The 9 T cell receptor beta chains presented below share a single source sample, sequenced in a study of blood T cell repertoires in COVID-19. Clones were read by immunoSEQ multiplex PCR, and TCRdb kept only the in-frame ones, dropping some. The sample includes over 65,000 clones, around 81% of them seen just once. Sequencing was done on a sample of peripheral blood. These receptors all come from a man older than 75 with acute or convalescent COVID-19.

This clone was seen only a few times. The gene calls are TRBV5-4 and TRBJ1-1, with TRBD1 identical over 7 bases. The CDR3 spans 17 residues. CDR1 is SGHNT, CDR2 YYREEE, per germline (reference sequence). The junction had 12 bases not matched to a gene; V was cut back by 3 bases and J by 1 base. CDR3 sequence: CASSSNPGGKGNTEAFF. The CDR3 DNA reads TGTGCCAGCAGCTCCAATCCAGGGGGAAAAGGGAACACTGAAGCTTTCTTT.

The gene calls are TRBV19 and TRBJ2-3, with 9 bases identical to TRBD2. Germline values: CDR1 LNHDA, CDR2 SQIVND (reference sequence). The ends lost 9 bases at V and 5 bases at J; junction bases unmatched: 12. The CDR3 is 15 amino acids. CDR3 protein: CASRGAGLAGDTQYF. The CDR3 DNA sequence: TGTGCCAGCAGAGGGGCGGGACTAGCAGGAGATACGCAGTATTTT.

J is TRBJ1-1 and V is TRBV28; weak D call: TRBD1 (5 bases). The ends were cut back, 7 bases at V and 0 bases at J, with 18 bases in the middle. CDR3 length: 16 amino acids. Germline values: CDR1 MDHEN, CDR2 SYDVKM. The CDR3 region has the DNA TGTGCCAGCACAACTCCCCGGGGGAGGATGAACACTGAAGCTTTCTTT. Translated, it gives CASTTPRGRMNTEAFF.

This chain connects TRBV30 to TRBJ2-7; possible D gene TRBD2, 5 bases. V dropped 5 bases and J dropped 4 bases, with 6 bases sitting between them. The CDR3 runs 10 residues. Germline V gene sequence: CDR1 GTSNPN, CDR2 SVGIG (reference sequence). The CDR3 here is CAWGSYEQYF. DNA of the CDR3: TGTGCCTGGGGGAGTTACGAGCAGTACTTC.

The V gene is TRBV28, the J gene TRBJ2-2; 12 bases line up with TRBD2. There are 18 residues in the CDR3. CDR1 is MDHEN, CDR2 SYDVKM, per germline. With 9 bases clipped from V and 1 base from J, the junction kept 12 bases outside the gene matches. The CDR3 sequence: CASIHNPGLAGNTGELFF. CDR3 nucleotide sequence: TGTGCCAGTATTCATAACCCGGGACTAGCGGGGAACACCGGGGAGCTGTTTTTT.

The rearrangement links TRBV5-6 to TRBJ1-5; tentatively, D is TRBD1 (5 bases). The CDR3 loop spans 16 amino acids. Per germline, CDR1 SGHDT and CDR2 YYEEEE. Trimming took off 2 bases at V and 2 bases at J, with 14 bases between the two ends. The CDR3 here is CASSFWGDAGNQPQHF. For the CDR3, the DNA is TGTGCCAGCAGCTTTTGGGGGGACGCGGGCAATCAGCCCCAGCATTTT.

The chain joins TRBV28 to TRBJ1-1; D is perhaps TRBD1 (5 bases). The length of the CDR3 is 15 residues. With 5 bases removed from V and 0 bases from J, the gap between germline ends came to 13 bases. Germline V gives CDR1 MDHEN, CDR2 SYDVKM. The DNA for the CDR3 is TGTGCCAGCAGTCCACGGACACTGATGAACACTGAAGCTTTCTTT. Encoded protein: CASSPRTLMNTEAFF.

In nucleotides, the CDR3 is TGCGCCAGCAGCTTGGTCCCTAACACTGAAGCTTTCTTT. Encoded protein: CASSLVPNTEAFF. V usage is TRBV5-1 and J usage is TRBJ1-1; D remains ambiguous. V was clipped by 0 bases and J by 2 bases, with 5 bases between them. The CDR3 sequence is 13 residues long. CDR1 is SGHRS and CDR2 is YFSETQ in the germline V gene.

The rearrangement uses TRBV18 and TRBJ2-1; 8 bases fit TRBD1. The CDR3 runs 16 residues. The germline V gene encodes CDR1 KGHSH and CDR2 LQKENI. V dropped 5 bases and J dropped 7; count of bases not matched to a gene: 13. For the CDR3, the DNA is TGTGCCAGCTCATCCCAACTCGGGACAGGCTATAATGAGCAGTTCTTC. Its protein is CASSSQLGTGYNEQFF.